This paragraph covers one TCR beta chain sequence. The germline gives CDR1 WSHSY, CDR2 SAAADI. The J segment lost 2 bases and the V segment lost 6 bases, leaving 2 bases of the junction unmatched. This CDR3 has 13 residues. This entry comes from a study of blood T cell repertoires in COVID-19. Study overall: Donors in the United States, Italy and Spain gave samples during acute or convalescent COVID-19. T cells, B-cell-depleted T cells, or PBMCs provided the cDNA or gDNA that served as material.

Profiled with immunoSEQ multiplex PCR; TCRdb holds only in-frame clones, not every one. The data hold fewer than 50,000 clones, with 90% observed a single time. This receptor was obtained from a human donor in a cohort sampled during active COVID-19. The sample consisted of peripheral blood. The chain carries TRBV10-2 and TRBJ2-7, with 9 bases aligning to TRBD1. For the CDR3, the DNA is TGCGCCAGCAGCGGGACAGGGACCTACGAGCAGTACGTC. Encoded protein: CASSGTGTYEQYV.